This T cell receptor beta chain was recovered during a study of monozygotic twins with inflammatory bowel disease. Study-wide points: Possibly reflecting limited power, no difference in repertoire similarity was found between concordant and discordant twins.

After re-calling the 5' RACE reads, TCRdb lists one entry per CDR3 protein, DNA absent. In total, the table holds about 160,000 distinct CDR3 sequences. The CDR3 totals 11 residues. As concerns this clonotype: Its specificity is not known.

The chain uses TRBV12-3 or TRBV12-4 and TRBJ1-3. This TCR was recovered from a human donor with ulcerative colitis or Crohn's disease, or a healthy co-twin of an affected twin (not recorded which). Sequenced: blood. CDR3 amino acids: CASSPGNTIYF.